One T cell receptor beta chain is described in this entry. These data belong to a study of blood T cell repertoires in COVID-19. Background on the study: Samples came from the United States, Italy and Spain, spanning acute and convalescent COVID-19.

Study processing details: How many nucleated cells were present was estimated from reference gene primer amplification. Some clones are missing from TCRdb's copy, which holds only in-frame ones; the method was immunoSEQ multiplex PCR. V and J calls and clone size are those listed in that table; D and trimming were worked out from the DNA. The sample consists of just under 250,000 clones, 75% to 90% of them appearing once. The junction had 4 bases not matched to a gene; V was cut back by 2 bases and J by 7 bases. Germline V CDR1 and CDR2: MDHEN, SYDVKM. The CDR3 is made up of 13 amino acids. The chain has TRBV28 and TRBJ1-2; 7 bases line up with TRBD1. Sequences were obtained from PBMCs or T cells enriched from blood (not recorded which). This TCR came from a woman younger than 45 who had recovered from COVID-19. In DNA form, the CDR3 reads TGTGCCAGCAGTTTAAGGTCAGGGGGTGGCTACACCTTC. This codes for CASSLRSGGGYTF.